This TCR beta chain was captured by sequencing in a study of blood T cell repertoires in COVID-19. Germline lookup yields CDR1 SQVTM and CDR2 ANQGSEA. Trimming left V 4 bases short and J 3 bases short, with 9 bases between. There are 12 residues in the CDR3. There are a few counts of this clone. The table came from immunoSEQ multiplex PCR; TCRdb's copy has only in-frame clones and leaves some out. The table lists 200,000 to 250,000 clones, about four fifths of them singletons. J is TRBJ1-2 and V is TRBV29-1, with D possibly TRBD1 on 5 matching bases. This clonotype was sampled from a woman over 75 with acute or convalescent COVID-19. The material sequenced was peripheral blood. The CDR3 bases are TGCAGCGTTGGGGCGGGGGACTATGGCTACACCTTC. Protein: CSVGAGDYGYTF.